These T cell receptor beta chains were read from a single sample in a study of T cell repertoires in cytomegalovirus infection. MiXCR, applied by TCRdb to the reads, yields one record per CDR3 protein. The sample contains approximately 1,000,000 distinct CDR3 sequences, 25% to 40% of which appear only once. For these receptors, no antigen is known. The source was cultured CD8+ T cells from PBMCs, collected from culture after CMV antigen stimulation. Source of these receptors: a human donor in good health (CMV status not recorded). Some clones in this sample may be carry-over from other donors' samples. The CDR3 runs from the conserved cysteine through the conserved F or W. The order of the fields is J gene, D gene, V gene, clone size, CDR3 DNA, CDR3 protein. D genes are given only for firm matches. Part of the rows lack a size; the others show once, few, many or a class for expanded clones.

J: TRBJ2-3
D: NA
V: TRBV7-9
size: many
DNA: TGTGCCAGCAGCTTAACGTCGCGGCTCCGTAGCACAGATACGCAGTATTTT
CDR3: CASSLTSRLRSTDTQYF

J: TRBJ1-1
D: NA
V: TRBV27
size: NA
DNA: TGTGCCAGCAGTTTATCAGGGGTCGGAGGCACTGAAGCTTTCTTT
CDR3: CASSLSGVGGTEAFF

J: TRBJ1-6
D: NA
V: TRBV7-2
size: many
DNA: TGTGCCAGCAGTGAGGGCGTCTATAATTCACCCCTCCACTTT
CDR3: CASSEGVYNSPLHF

J: TRBJ1-2
D: NA
V: TRBV7-8
size: few
DNA: TGTGCCAGCAGCACAACTCCAGGCAGCCCAGGCTACACCTTC
CDR3: CASSTTPGSPGYTF

J: TRBJ2-7
D: NA
V: TRBV4-1
size: few
DNA: TGCGCCAGCAGCCCCGGTGAAAACTACGAGCAGTACTTC
CDR3: CASSPGENYEQYF

J: TRBJ2-1
D: TRBD1
V: TRBV12-3/TRBV12-4
size: NA
DNA: TGTGCCAGCAGTTTGTCAACAGGGGTTACAAATGAGCAGTTCTTC
CDR3: CASSLSTGVTNEQFF

J: TRBJ2-5
D: TRBD2
V: TRBV7-9
size: few
DNA: TGTGCCAGCACAGGAGGAGCGGGGGTGGACCAAGAGACCCAGTACTTC
CDR3: CASTGGAGVDQETQYF

J: TRBJ1-1
D: NA
V: TRBV4-3
size: few
DNA: TGCGCCAGCAGCCAGGCTCCCCCGGGCACTGAAGCTTTCTTT
CDR3: CASSQAPPGTEAFF

J: TRBJ2-6
D: NA
V: TRBV9
size: NA
DNA: TGTGCCAGCAGCGTAAGGAGTCTGGGGGGATCTGGGGCCAACGTCCTGACTTTC
CDR3: CASSVRSLGGSGANVLTF

J: TRBJ2-1
D: TRBD2
V: TRBV27
size: NA
DNA: TGTGCCAGCAGCCGAGGGGGGGCGGGGGGTGATATTAGGAGCTCCTACAATGAGCAGTTCTTC
CDR3: CASSRGGAGGDIRSSYNEQFF

J: TRBJ2-1
D: TRBD1
V: TRBV29-1
size: NA
DNA: TGCAGCGTTGAAGGACAGGGGGCATACAATGAGCAGTTCTTC
CDR3: CSVEGQGAYNEQFF

J: TRBJ1-1
D: NA
V: TRBV27
size: many
DNA: TGTGCCAGCAGCCTCAGTTTGAACACTGAAGCTTTCTTT
CDR3: CASSLSLNTEAFF

J: TRBJ1-6
D: NA
V: TRBV28
size: NA
DNA: TGTGCCAGCATCTTAAGGGGTTGGAATTCACCCCTCCACTTT
CDR3: CASILRGWNSPLHF

J: TRBJ2-3
D: TRBD1
V: TRBV5-1
size: NA
DNA: TGCGCCAGCAGCTTGGAGGCCCGGGGACAGGGAAGTACAGATACGCAGTATTTT
CDR3: CASSLEARGQGSTDTQYF

J: TRBJ2-2
D: TRBD2
V: TRBV7-7
size: once
DNA: TGTGCTAGCAGTCGCGGGGGGACTAACACCGGGGAGCTGTTTTTT
CDR3: CASSRGGTNTGELFF

J: TRBJ1-4
D: NA
V: TRBV9
size: few
DNA: TGTGCCAGCAGCCCTCTTTCTGGACCAGATGAAAAACTGTTTTTT
CDR3: CASSPLSGPDEKLFF

J: TRBJ2-3
D: TRBD1
V: TRBV7-3
size: NA
DNA: TGTGCCAGCAGCCCTCGGACAGGCGGTTTCACAGATACGCAGTATTTT
CDR3: CASSPRTGGFTDTQYF

J: TRBJ2-1
D: NA
V: TRBV6-5
size: NA
DNA: TGTGCCAGCAGCCCGGACTCCTTGAGGCTCTACAATGAGCAGTTCTTC
CDR3: CASSPDSLRLYNEQFF

J: TRBJ1-1
D: NA
V: TRBV6-6
size: NA
DNA: TGTGCCAGCAGTTACAGTGTATCCAAGATGAACACTGAAGCTTTCTTT
CDR3: CASSYSVSKMNTEAFF

J: TRBJ1-4
D: TRBD1
V: TRBV15
size: NA
DNA: TGTGCCACCAGCGGGACAGGGATTACAACTAATGAAAAACTGTTTTTT
CDR3: CATSGTGITTNEKLFF

J: TRBJ2-5
D: NA
V: TRBV6-6
size: NA
DNA: TGTGCCAGCAGTTATCACAGCCGCCAAGAGACCCAGTACTTC
CDR3: CASSYHSRQETQYF

J: TRBJ2-5
D: TRBD2
V: TRBV27
size: few
DNA: TGTGCCAGCAGTTTTATAGCGGGGGGGGGGGAAGAGACCCAGTACTTC
CDR3: CASSFIAGGGEETQYF

J: TRBJ2-3
D: TRBD1
V: TRBV7-9
size: NA
DNA: TGTGCCAGCAGCACTCCGGGACAGGGCTCAGATACGCAGTATTTT
CDR3: CASSTPGQGSDTQYF

J: TRBJ2-7
D: NA
V: TRBV27
size: few
DNA: TGTGCCAGCAAAAGAGGAGGGACCTACGAGCAGTACTTC
CDR3: CASKRGGTYEQYF

J: TRBJ1-1
D: NA
V: TRBV5-6
size: few
DNA: TGTGCCAGCAGCACCGACAGATATGAAGCTTTCTTT
CDR3: CASSTDRYEAFF

J: TRBJ1-2
D: NA
V: TRBV12-3/TRBV12-4
size: many
DNA: TGTGCCAGCAGTTTGGCAGGTTCCCCTAACTATGGCTACACCTTC
CDR3: CASSLAGSPNYGYTF

J: TRBJ2-2
D: NA
V: TRBV20-1
size: few
DNA: TGCAGTGCAAAAAAGACAGGGGAGGGGACTTACACCGGGGAGCTGTTTTTT
CDR3: CSAKKTGEGTYTGELFF

J: TRBJ2-1
D: TRBD1
V: TRBV7-6
size: many
DNA: TGTGCCAGCAGCGAAACAGGGGGCTCCTACAATGAGCAGTTCTTC
CDR3: CASSETGGSYNEQFF

J: TRBJ1-1
D: NA
V: TRBV12-3/TRBV12-4
size: NA
DNA: TGTGCCAGCACTAAAGACAGGAACCAGCTTTGGGACACTGAAGCTTTCTTT
CDR3: CASTKDRNQLWDTEAFF

J: TRBJ2-3
D: NA
V: TRBV7-9
size: many
DNA: TGTGCCAGCAGCATCACCGGGACAAGCACAGATACGCAGTATTTT
CDR3: CASSITGTSTDTQYF

J: TRBJ1-1
D: NA
V: TRBV7-9
size: many
DNA: TGTGCCAGCAGCTCCCGATCCCTGGGCACTGAAGCTTTCTTT
CDR3: CASSSRSLGTEAFF

J: TRBJ2-5
D: NA
V: TRBV24-1
size: NA
DNA: TGTGCCACCAGTGATTCAAAGGTAAAGACAGAACAAGAGACCCAGTACTTC
CDR3: CATSDSKVKTEQETQYF

J: TRBJ2-1
D: TRBD2
V: TRBV12-3/TRBV12-4
size: NA
DNA: TGTGCCAGCCTTCGGGCTAGCGGGTACAATGAGCAGTTCTTC
CDR3: CASLRASGYNEQFF

J: TRBJ1-1
D: TRBD1
V: TRBV14
size: NA
DNA: TGTGCCAGCAGCCAACGGACAGGGCTTCCGGACACTGAAGCTTTCTTT
CDR3: CASSQRTGLPDTEAFF

J: TRBJ2-6
D: TRBD1
V: TRBV10-3
size: NA
DNA: TGTGCCATCAGAGGGACAGATAGCTCTGGGGCCAACGTCCTGACTTTC
CDR3: CAIRGTDSSGANVLTF

J: TRBJ2-4
D: NA
V: TRBV5-1
size: few
DNA: TGCGCCAGCAGCTTCGACAGCATTCTAGCCAAAAACATTCAGTACTTC
CDR3: CASSFDSILAKNIQYF

J: TRBJ1-2
D: NA
V: TRBV6-6
size: NA
DNA: TGTGCCAGCAGCCCCGTTAGTCGCTACTATGGCTACACCTTC
CDR3: CASSPVSRYYGYTF

J: TRBJ1-1
D: NA
V: TRBV19
size: NA
DNA: TGTGCCAGTAGTATAGCAGGGGTGACTGAAGCTTTCTTT
CDR3: CASSIAGVTEAFF

J: TRBJ1-2
D: NA
V: TRBV4-3
size: NA
DNA: TGCGCCAGCAGCCAAGAAGCGGTAGAGGATGGCTACACCTTC
CDR3: CASSQEAVEDGYTF

J: TRBJ1-2
D: TRBD1
V: TRBV7-9
size: NA
DNA: TGTGCCAGCAGCCTTCCGGAAGGGACAGGGGTTTTGGGCTACACCTTC
CDR3: CASSLPEGTGVLGYTF

J: TRBJ1-5
D: TRBD1
V: TRBV12-3/TRBV12-4
size: many
DNA: TGTGCCAGCCGTCAGGGGGGAGCTCAGCCCCAGCATTTT
CDR3: CASRQGGAQPQHF

J: TRBJ2-3
D: NA
V: TRBV10-3
size: NA
DNA: TGTGCCATCAGTGGAATCGAGGGGGGCACAGATACGCAGTATTTT
CDR3: CAISGIEGGTDTQYF

J: TRBJ2-7
D: TRBD1
V: TRBV27
size: NA
DNA: TGTGCCAGCAGTCGGGACAGGACGTACTACGAGCAGTACTTC
CDR3: CASSRDRTYYEQYF

J: TRBJ1-2
D: NA
V: TRBV27
size: many
DNA: TGTGCCAGCAGTTTAACGGGGGCTGGCTATGGCTACACCTTC
CDR3: CASSLTGAGYGYTF

J: TRBJ1-2
D: NA
V: TRBV7-9
size: few
DNA: TGTGCCAGCAGCTTAGTGGGCGGGAAGGTGGATGGCTACACCTTC
CDR3: CASSLVGGKVDGYTF

J: TRBJ1-2
D: TRBD1
V: TRBV2
size: NA
DNA: TGTGCCAGCCAAGGGACCCGTTCAGGGGGCGTAGATGGCTACACCTTC
CDR3: CASQGTRSGGVDGYTF